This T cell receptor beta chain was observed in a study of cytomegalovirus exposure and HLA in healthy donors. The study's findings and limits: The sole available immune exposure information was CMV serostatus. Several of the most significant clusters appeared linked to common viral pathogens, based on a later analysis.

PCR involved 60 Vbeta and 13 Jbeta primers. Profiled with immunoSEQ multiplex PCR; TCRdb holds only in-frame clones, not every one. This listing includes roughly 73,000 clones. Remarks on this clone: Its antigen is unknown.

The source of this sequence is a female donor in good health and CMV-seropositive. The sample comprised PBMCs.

The CDR3 nucleotides are TGTGCCAGTGGCGACAGGGGAAGCAATCAGCCCCAGCATTTT. Translating gives CASGDRGSNQPQHF. The V gene is TRBV19, the J gene TRBJ1-5; 8 bases align to TRBD1. CDR1 is LNHDA, CDR2 SQIVND, per germline (reference sequence). The length of the CDR3 is 14 residues. The trim removed 8 bases at V and 1 base at J, leaving 4 bases unmatched.